A single sample is the source of the 18 T cell receptor beta chains below, sequenced in a study of T cell clonality in common variable immunodeficiency. The assay was immunoSEQ multiplex PCR, and TCRdb's table has in-frame clones only and misses some. The sample contains 40,000 to 50,000 clones, none of them singletons. The sample consisted of peripheral blood mononuclear cells. Receptors were obtained from a person aged 18 to 75 in good health.

This clone came up many times. CDR3 in amino acids: CASSLVKQPTQYF. CDR3 bases read: TGTGCCAGCAGCTTAGTAAAACAGCCGACC. The chain uses TRBV7-2 and TRBJ2-5; D gene ambiguous. The read terminates 3 residues before the CDR3 end, so the remaining end is supplied by the germline J gene. Germline V lookup: CDR1 SGHTA, CDR2 FQGNSA. V shed 1 base and J shed 7 bases, with 10 bases lying between them. The CDR3 is 13 amino acids.

The table lists this clone with many counts. Read data end 3 residues before the CDR3 end; the end is taken from the germline J gene. This chain connects TRBV5-6 to TRBJ1-1; no clear D. Per the germline V gene, CDR1 is SGHDT and CDR2 is YYEEEE. The CDR3 runs 14 residues. Trimming stripped 4 bases from V and 7 bases from J, with 17 bases between. CDR3 bases read: TGTGCCAGCAGCCCGGAGGGTTTTTTTGGTGAA. Residues: CASSPEGFFGE. The whole CDR3 region reads CASSPEGFFGEAFF. The variable domain in full, completed from reference TRBV5-6 and TRBJ1-1, reads DAGVTQSPTHLIKTRGQQVTLRCSPKSGHDTVSWYQQALGQGPQFIFQYYEEEERQRGNFPDRFSGHQFPNYSSELNVNALLLGDSALYLCASSPEGFFGEAFFGQGTRLTVV.

This clone occurred many times. With the read ending 3 residues before the CDR3 end, the germline J gene is used to fill in that end. The rearrangement links TRBV19 to TRBJ2-1; 7 positions agree with TRBD2. This CDR3 has 14 amino acids. Germline CDR1 and CDR2: LNHDA and SQIVND (reference sequence). Trimming cost V 4 bases and J 7 bases; bases outside gene matches: 7. This CDR3 reads CASSSGGLGNEQFF. The CDR3 bases that were read are TGTGCCAGTAGTAGCGGGGGACTCGGGAATGAG.

This clone was found many times. The CDR3 is cut off 3 residues early in the read; its end comes from the germline J gene. The gene calls are TRBV6-1 and TRBJ1-6, with 7 bases fitting TRBD1. Germline CDR1 reads MNHNS; CDR2 reads SASEGT. Trimming removed 2 bases from V and 7 bases from J; junction bases left unmatched: 5. The CDR3 totals 15 residues. The DNA read from the CDR3 is TGTGCCAGCAGTGAACTCAGCAGGGGGAATTCACCC. It codes for CASSELSRGNSP. The entire CDR3 protein reads CASSELSRGNSPLHF.

This clone was observed a few times. The read comes to an end 3 residues before the CDR3 does, leaving the germline J gene to fill in the end. This chain uses TRBV6-8 with TRBJ1-1; D is possibly TRBD1 (5 bases). The CDR3 runs 15 residues. V was cut by 7 bases and J by 1 base, with 16 bases left in between. The germline V gene has CDR1 MNHGY and CDR2 SAAAGT. The covered CDR3 bases are TGTGCCAGCATTAAAGGGGACGGGGGGAACACTGAA. Encoded protein: CASIKGDGGNTE. The entire CDR3 protein reads CASIKGDGGNTEAFF.

This clone was detected ten times or more. The CDR3 goes on 3 residues after the read ends, and that part is filled in from the germline J gene. The chain uses TRBV23-1 and TRBJ1-2; the match to TRBD1 covers 7 bases. TRBV23-1 is assigned to the ORF class and has an uncertain function. The CDR3 covers 15 residues. CDR3 DNA (partial): TGCGCCAGCAGTCACGAAGACAGGGTTAATGGCCGC. This sequence encodes CASSHEDRVNGR. The whole CDR3 sequence reads CASSHEDRVNGRYTF.

This clone has a count of ten or more. The missing CDR3 end, 3 residues past where the read stops, is filled in from the germline J gene. J is TRBJ2-1 and V is TRBV6-9; 12 nucleotides match TRBD2. This CDR3 contains 22 residues. After removal of 2 bases from V and 0 bases from J, the junction contained 17 bases not matched to a gene. CDR1 and CDR2 (germline): MNHGY, SVAAGI. Incomplete CDR3 DNA: TGTGCCAGCAGTTATCTTCTAGCGGGGGGGCCGGTGACGCGCAGCTCCTACAATGAG. Its translation is CASSYLLAGGPVTRSSYNE. The CDR3 in its entirety is CASSYLLAGGPVTRSSYNEQFF.

In its sample, this clone was seen many times. The read ends 3 residues before the CDR3 terminus; that terminus is restored from the germline J gene. V gene TRBV20-1 combines with J gene TRBJ2-3, with D maybe TRBD2 (5 bases). V lost 6 bases and J lost 0, with 16 bases in between. The CDR3 runs to 15 residues. Germline V lookup: CDR1 DFQATT, CDR2 SNEGSKA (reference sequence). CDR3 DNA (partial): TGCAGTGCCCGCGGTTGGAGGTCTAGCACAGATACG. Residues: CSARGWRSSTDT. The CDR3 reads in full as CSARGWRSSTDTQYF.

This clone has only a few counts. A much larger clone lies one base from this, so it may be a read error. The CDR3 end is not reached by the read, which stops 3 residues before it; the germline J gene fills it in. The V call is TRBV19, the J call TRBJ1-6; 10 bases fit TRBD1. Germline loops: CDR1 LNHDA, CDR2 SQIVND (reference sequence). This CDR3 contains 14 residues. The CDR3 spells CASSIRTGGPTLHF. CDR3 DNA, as far as it was read: TGTGCCAGTAGTATCCGGACAGGGGGTCCAACC.

There are a few counts of this clone. The CDR3 extends 3 residues past the end of the read, so its final part is completed from the germline J gene. The chain has TRBV5-5 and TRBJ2-3; D is perhaps TRBD1 (7 bases). There are 14 residues in the CDR3. Germline CDR1 SGHKS, CDR2 YYEKEE (reference sequence). V was pared by 4 bases and J by 5 bases, with 14 bases between. The covered CDR3 bases are TGTGCCAGCAGCGGGGTGCAGGGGGGAGATACG. Amino acids: CASSGVQGGDT. The entire CDR3 protein reads CASSGVQGGDTQYF. Full variable domain (remainder filled in from reference TRBV5-5 and TRBJ2-3): DAGVTQSPTHLIKTRGQQVTLRCSPISGHKSVSWYQQVLGQGPQFIFQYYEKEERGRGNFPDRFSARQFPNYSSELNVNALLLGDSALYLCASSGVQGGDTQYFGPGTRLTVL.

This clone was recorded at least ten times. The read halts 3 residues ahead of the CDR3 end, with the missing end drawn from the germline J gene. The chain has TRBV18 and TRBJ1-1; D ambiguous. Trimming cost V 3 bases and J 0 bases, with 8 bases left between them. CDR1 KGHSH and CDR2 LQKENI come from the germline V gene. The length of the CDR3 is 14 residues. The sequenced part of the CDR3 DNA is TGTGCCAGCTCACCGAGGGTGGTGAACACTGAA. Its protein is CASSPRVVNTE. In full, the CDR3 is CASSPRVVNTEAFF.

This clone was observed at least ten times. The sequenced fragment ends 3 residues before the CDR3 boundary, so the rest is inferred from the germline J gene. V gene TRBV20-1 combines with J gene TRBJ2-7; the match to TRBD1 covers 7 bases. Germline CDR1 DFQATT, CDR2 SNEGSKA (reference sequence). V gave up 6 bases and J gave up 3 bases; unmatched junction bases: 11. The CDR3 is made up of 14 amino acids. The CDR3 protein is CSAPGQSTIYEQYF. Partial CDR3 DNA: TGCAGTGCGCCGGGACAGTCAACCATCTACGAG.

Many counts were recorded for this clone. Read sequence stops 3 residues before the CDR3 end, and the germline J gene provides the missing end. The rearrangement uses TRBV18 and TRBJ1-4; 11 bases agree with TRBD1. In germline, CDR1 is KGHSH, CDR2 LQKENI. The CDR3 extends over 13 amino acids. The V and J ends lost 6 bases and 8 bases, in that order; junction bases with no gene match: 2. CDR3 bases read: TGTGCCAGCTCGGACAGGGGGCGCGAAAAA. Its protein is CASSDRGREK. Given in full, the CDR3 is CASSDRGREKLFF.

Remarks on this clone: The read ends 3 residues shy of where the CDR3 ends; the end is completed using the germline J gene. The chain recombines TRBV27 with TRBJ2-7; 9 nucleotides line up with TRBD1. Germline V gives CDR1 MNHEY, CDR2 SMNVEV (reference sequence). The CDR3 covers 13 residues. Trimming at V came to 11 bases and at J to 2 bases, leaving 7 bases not matched to a gene. CDR3 sequence reads: CASWDRVTYEQYF. The part of the CDR3 DNA that was read is TGTGCCTCATGGGACAGGGTGACCTACGAG.

On this clone itself: The read terminates 3 residues ahead of where the CDR3 ends, so the germline J gene completes it. J is TRBJ1-1 and V is TRBV7-2, with TRBD1 as a possible D gene (6 bases). V gave up 5 bases and J gave up 6 bases, with 13 bases separating them. This CDR3 is 13 amino acids long. Germline-derived CDR1 and CDR2 are SGHTA and FQGNSA. The CDR3: CASSPNRVAEAFF. CDR3 bases read: TGTGCCAGCAGCCCAAACAGGGTCGCTGAA.

The sample holds many counts of this clone. The missing CDR3 end, 3 residues past where the read stops, is filled in from the germline J gene. The chain carries TRBV29-1 and TRBJ2-7; TRBD1 matches 8 bases. Germline values: CDR1 SQVTM, CDR2 ANQGSEA. V shed 6 bases, J shed 3 bases, and the junction held 4 bases outside the gene matches. This CDR3 is built from 12 residues. This CDR3 is CSVGQDNYEQYF. The sequenced part of the CDR3 DNA is TGCAGCGTGGGACAGGATAACTACGAG.

The sample holds many counts of this clone. The DNA ends 3 residues before the CDR3 does, and the rest of the CDR3 is filled in from the germline J gene. This chain joins TRBV29-1 and TRBJ1-5, with D possibly being TRBD1 (6 bases). CDR3 length: 14 amino acids. V was cut by 4 bases and J by 5 bases, with 15 bases left in between. Germline V gives CDR1 SQVTM, CDR2 ANQGSEA. The CDR3: CSVAAGARDQPQHF. The sequenced CDR3 bases are TGCAGCGTTGCCGCGGGGGCTCGGGATCAGCCC. Supplemented by reference TRBV29-1 and TRBJ1-5, the full variable domain reads SAVISQKPSRDICQRGTSLTIQCQVDSQVTMMFWYRQQPGQSLTLIATANQGSEATYESGFVIDKFPISRPNLTFSTLTVSNMSPEDSSIYLCSVAAGARDQPQHFGDGTRLSIL.

This clone has a count of ten or more. The read terminates 3 residues before the CDR3 end, so the remaining end is supplied by the germline J gene. The rearrangement joins TRBV11-2 to TRBJ1-2, with a possible D match to TRBD1 (5 bases). The CDR3 contains 14 residues. Germline CDR1 and CDR2: SGHAT and FQNNGV. V lost 0 bases to trimming and J lost 3 bases, with 8 bases between them. The CDR3 loop reads CASSLEARDYGYTF. Partial CDR3 DNA: TGTGCCAGCAGCTTAGAGGCCAGGGACTATGGC.